Below, one TCR beta chain is given with its context. This clonotype was found a few times. It lacks a known antigen. Base qualities were left out, and no much larger clone turns up one base away. The treatment or condition label, read with the paper, signifies: live attenuated yellow fever vaccine strain. PBMCs were isolated from peripheral blood using a standard Ficoll-Paque protocol. Dynabeads CD4 and CD8 positive selection kits were used to isolate the CD4 and CD8 T-cell fractions. TriZol was used to extract RNA from bulk PBMCs, from CD4 and CD8 fractions, and from dextramer-positive and dextramer-negative fractions. The CDR3 sequence holds 16 residues, the cysteine and phenylalanine included. Only the CDR3 part of the read is kept: 48 bases, read in frame from the first base. Based on the germline V gene, the CDR1 and CDR2 sequences are SGHRS and YFSETQ. V and J are trimmed by 0 bases and 4 bases, and the gene matches miss 6 bases of the junction.

The data belong to a study of T cells after yellow fever vaccination (dated by TCRdb to about 2019). General notes on the study: The SMART-Seq v4 Ultra Low Input RNA kit was used to prepare libraries from fractions with low cell numbers. Two healthy male donors, one aged 18 to 30 and one aged 30 to 40 years, made up the cohort. To follow T-cell clones before and after both primary and booster YFV17D yellow fever vaccination, bulk TCR alpha and beta repertoires underwent longitudinal sequencing. Blood was drawn at multiple timepoints before and after primary and secondary immunization, with bulk PBMC replicates and cell subsets isolated. Here is what the overall study found, with its caveats: Computational filtering was required because FACS-sorted repertoires could contain abundant contaminating clonotypes from the bulk population. A small fraction of clonotypes showed up in both the CD4 and CD8 compartments, probably as a result of convergent recombination. Most clones expanded after primary vaccination (96% of CD4 and 80% to 90% of CD8) were re-detected after the booster, suggesting that broad memory maintenance occurred. Because only a couple of donors were included in the study, the extent to which the findings can be generalized is limited. The secondary T-cell response was weaker than the primary response but faster, peaking on day 5 instead of day 15.

Synthesis of TCR cDNA relied on 5'RACE template switching, a step that introduced a universal primer site along with unique molecular identifiers. Priming of cDNA synthesis was performed from both the TCR alpha and TCR beta constant segments. Libraries were amplified in two PCR steps, with sample barcodes and sequencing adapters added in the second step. Libraries were sequenced on Illumina HiSeq 2500 (2x100 bp) or NovaSeq (2x150 bp). On the study's bioinformatics: MIGEC handled demultiplexing of reads and collapsing into UMI consensus sequences, while MiXCR performed V(D)J alignment. Vaccine-responding clonotypes were defined with edgeR using replicate PBMC samples, requiring FDR below 0.01 and a log2 fold change above 5 up to day 15. Each bulk clonotype was labeled CD4 or CD8 based on which sequenced repertoire, CD4 or CD8, contained the clonotype at higher abundance. Through fastp at Q25 and MiXCR, TCRdb rebuilt clones from the public reads, retaining in-frame beta chains. Identical CDR3 protein sequences are pooled into one entry, listed with their most common genes and DNA. None of the V and J calls come from the authors' own analysis; TCRdb made them. Across this sample there are approximately 160,000 distinct CDR3 sequences, with roughly 6.4% seen only once. Of the sample, roughly 3% is held by the ten largest clones.

Recombination linked TRBV5-1 to TRBJ2-1, and 8 bases in between align with TRBD1. The clonotype was recovered from a man younger than 30 who received the YFV17D yellow fever vaccine. The specimen was CD4+ T cells sorted from PBMCs, collected on the day of the first yellow fever vaccination. The nucleotides are TGCGCCAGCAGCTTGGCAGGGGGCCCTATTTACAATGAGCAGTTCTTC. This is translated as CASSLAGGPIYNEQFF.